Sequencing of this T cell receptor (beta chain) was carried out in a study of naive and memory T cell subsets. Study results and limitations: A few larger clonotypes appeared in naive repertoires, especially CD8, possibly memory cells re-expressing CD45RA.

Per the germline V gene, CDR1 is LNHDA and CDR2 is SQIVND (reference sequence). The trim removed 1 base at V and 10 bases at J, leaving 8 bases unmatched. CDR3 size: 15 residues. This clonotype has just a few counts. Antigen unknown. The beta constant-region primer was an equimolar mix of two oligonucleotides covering TRBC1 and TRBC2. Four rounds of PCR amplified the ligated cDNA using nested alpha and beta constant-region primers plus SP2. TCRdb recomputed calls from the UMI-ligation and nested PCR reads with MiXCR, one row per CDR3 protein. The table lists fewer than 150,000 distinct CDR3 sequences, more than 15% of them singletons. Cells stained for CD3, CD4, CD8, CD45RA, CD27 and viability were sorted into four CD45RA/CD27 subsets.

The sequenced sample was naive CD8+ T cells from blood. The clonotype was recovered from a human donor in good health. The chain carries TRBV19 and TRBJ2-1; 9 nucleotides agree with TRBD2. The CDR3 here is CASSIGLAGSSEQFF. Here the CDR3 DNA reads TGTGCCAGTAGTATAGGTCTAGCGGGGAGCTCGGAGCAGTTCTTC.